The present TCR beta chain was sequenced within a study of cytomegalovirus exposure and HLA in healthy donors. Looked up from germline, CDR1 is ENHRY and CDR2 is SYGVKD. The CDR3 is made up of 17 amino acids. The ends lost 8 bases at V and 2 bases at J; junction bases unmatched: 17. Primers: 60 Vbeta forward and 13 Jbeta reverse. TCRdb's table, derived via immunoSEQ multiplex PCR, lists solely in-frame clones and lacks some. The table records some 190,000 clones, 80% of them present only once. In regard to this clone: The target antigen is unknown.

The study, taken as a whole, reports: Only CMV serostatus was available as immune exposure information. Researchers counted approximately 160 TCR beta chains as cytomegalovirus-associated. In an earlier analysis, productive rearrangement rates for most beta V segments clustered near 87% or 30%. Reports indicated that the classifier achieved high specificity and sensitivity in diagnosing cytomegalovirus status.

This clonotype was obtained from a girl aged 5-17 years in good health and CMV-seropositive. Sequencing used PBMCs. The chain joins TRBV10-3 to TRBJ2-7; 8 bases are shared with TRBD2. The CDR3 loop reads CAIGGDSGMATPYEQYF. As DNA, the CDR3 is TGTGCCATCGGGGGGGATAGCGGGATGGCTACCCCCTACGAGCAGTACTTC.